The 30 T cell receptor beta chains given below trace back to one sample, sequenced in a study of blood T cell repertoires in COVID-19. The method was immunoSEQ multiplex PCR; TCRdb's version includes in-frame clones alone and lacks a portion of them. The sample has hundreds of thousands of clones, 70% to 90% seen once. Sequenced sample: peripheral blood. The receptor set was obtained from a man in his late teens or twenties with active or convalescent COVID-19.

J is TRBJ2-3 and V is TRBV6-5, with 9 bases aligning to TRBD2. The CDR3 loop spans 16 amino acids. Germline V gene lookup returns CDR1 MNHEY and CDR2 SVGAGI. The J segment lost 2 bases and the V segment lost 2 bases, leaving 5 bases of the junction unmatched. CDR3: CASSYPPGLATDTQYF. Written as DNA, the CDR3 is TGTGCCAGCAGTTACCCTCCGGGACTAGCCACAGATACGCAGTATTTT.

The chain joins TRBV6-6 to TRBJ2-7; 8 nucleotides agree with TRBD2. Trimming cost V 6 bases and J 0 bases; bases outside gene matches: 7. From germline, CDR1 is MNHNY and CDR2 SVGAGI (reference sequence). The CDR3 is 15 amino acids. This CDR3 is CASSDSGTSSYEQYF. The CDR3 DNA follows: TGTGCCAGCAGCGACTCCGGGACTAGCTCCTACGAGCAGTACTTC.

CDR3 sequence: CASSLNSGEQYF. CDR3 nucleotides: TGTGCCAGCAGCTTAAACTCCGGCGAGCAGTACTTC. This chain links TRBV11-2 with TRBJ2-7; D uncertain. Trimming stripped 2 bases from V and 6 bases from J, with 8 bases between. The germline gives CDR1 SGHAT, CDR2 FQNNGV. The CDR3 extends over 12 amino acids.

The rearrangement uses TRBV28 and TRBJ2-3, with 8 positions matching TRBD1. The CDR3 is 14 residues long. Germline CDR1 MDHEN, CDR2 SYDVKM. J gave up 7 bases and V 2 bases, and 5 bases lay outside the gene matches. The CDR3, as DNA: TGTGCCAGCAGTTTAAGGGACAGGTTACATACGCAGTATTTT. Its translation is CASSLRDRLHTQYF.

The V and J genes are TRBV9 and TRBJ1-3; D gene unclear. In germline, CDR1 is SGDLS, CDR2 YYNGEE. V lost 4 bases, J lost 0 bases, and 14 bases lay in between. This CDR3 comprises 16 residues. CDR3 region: CASSPPGGNSGNTIYF. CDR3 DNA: TGTGCCAGCAGCCCCCCAGGCGGGAACTCTGGAAACACCATATATTTT.

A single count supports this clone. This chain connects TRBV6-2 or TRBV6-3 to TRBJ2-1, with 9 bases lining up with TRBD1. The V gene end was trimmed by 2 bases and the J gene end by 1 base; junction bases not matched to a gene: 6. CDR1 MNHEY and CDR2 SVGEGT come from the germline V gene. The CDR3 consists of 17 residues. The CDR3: CASSYRPGTGSYNEQFF. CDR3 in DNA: TGTGCCAGCAGTTACCGGCCCGGGACAGGGTCCTACAATGAGCAGTTCTTC.

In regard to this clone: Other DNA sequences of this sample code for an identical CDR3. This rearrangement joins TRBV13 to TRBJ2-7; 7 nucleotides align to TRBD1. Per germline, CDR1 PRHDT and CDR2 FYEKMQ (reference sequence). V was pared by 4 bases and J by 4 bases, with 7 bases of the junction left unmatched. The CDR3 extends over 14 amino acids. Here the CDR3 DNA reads TGTGCCAGCAGCTACGGGACAGATCTTTACGAGCAGTACTTC. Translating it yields CASSYGTDLYEQYF.

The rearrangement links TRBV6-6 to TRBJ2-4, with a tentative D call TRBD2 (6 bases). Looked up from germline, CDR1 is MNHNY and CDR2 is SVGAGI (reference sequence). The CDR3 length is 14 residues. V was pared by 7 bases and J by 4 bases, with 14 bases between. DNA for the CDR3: TGTGCCAGCACCCCTCGGGGGACTAAAAACATTCAGTACTTC. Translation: CASTPRGTKNIQYF.

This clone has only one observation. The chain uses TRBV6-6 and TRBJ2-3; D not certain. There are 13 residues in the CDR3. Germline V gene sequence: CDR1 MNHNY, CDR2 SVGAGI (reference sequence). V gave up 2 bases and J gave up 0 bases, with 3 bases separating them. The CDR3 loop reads CASSYGSTDTQYF. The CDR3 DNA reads TGTGCCAGCAGTTACGGCAGCACAGATACGCAGTATTTT.

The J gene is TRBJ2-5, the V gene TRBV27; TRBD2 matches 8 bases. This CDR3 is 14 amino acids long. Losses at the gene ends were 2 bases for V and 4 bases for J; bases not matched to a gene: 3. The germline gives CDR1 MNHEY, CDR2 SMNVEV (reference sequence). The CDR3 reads CASSLVGLGETQYF. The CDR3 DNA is TGTGCCAGCAGTTTAGTGGGACTAGGAGAGACCCAGTACTTC.

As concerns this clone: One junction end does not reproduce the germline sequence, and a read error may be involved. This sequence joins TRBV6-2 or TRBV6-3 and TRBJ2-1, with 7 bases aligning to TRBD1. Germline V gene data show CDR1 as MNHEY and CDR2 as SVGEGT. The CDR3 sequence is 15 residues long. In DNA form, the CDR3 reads TGTGCCAGCAGTCACCAGGGGGTCTCCCACAATGAGCAGTTCTTC. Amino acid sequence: CASSHQGVSHNEQFF.

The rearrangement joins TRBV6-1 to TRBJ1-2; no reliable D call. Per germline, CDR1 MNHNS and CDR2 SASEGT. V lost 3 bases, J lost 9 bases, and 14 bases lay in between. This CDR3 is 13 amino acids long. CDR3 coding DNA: TGTGCCAGCAGTGAGATTCCGGTGAGGAGCTACACCTTC. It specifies CASSEIPVRSYTF.

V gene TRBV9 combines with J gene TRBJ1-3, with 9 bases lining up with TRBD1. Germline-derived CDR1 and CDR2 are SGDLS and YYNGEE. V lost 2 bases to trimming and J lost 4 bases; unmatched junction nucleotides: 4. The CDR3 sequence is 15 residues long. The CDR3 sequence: CASSVGTGLGNTIYF. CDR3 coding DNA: TGTGCCAGCAGCGTGGGGACAGGGCTCGGAAACACCATATATTTT.

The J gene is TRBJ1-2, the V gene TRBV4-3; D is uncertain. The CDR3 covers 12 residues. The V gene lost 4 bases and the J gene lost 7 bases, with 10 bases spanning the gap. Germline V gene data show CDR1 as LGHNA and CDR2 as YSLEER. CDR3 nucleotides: TGCGCCAGCAGCCCGATGGAGGGTGGCTACACCTTC. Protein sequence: CASSPMEGGYTF.

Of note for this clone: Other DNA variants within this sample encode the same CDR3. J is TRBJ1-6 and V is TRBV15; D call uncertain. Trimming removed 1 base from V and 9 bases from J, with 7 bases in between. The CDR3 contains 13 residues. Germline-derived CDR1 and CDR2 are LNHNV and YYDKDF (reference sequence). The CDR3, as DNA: TGTGCCACCAGCAGAGGTCGGGGTTCACCCCTCCACTTT. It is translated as CATSRGRGSPLHF.

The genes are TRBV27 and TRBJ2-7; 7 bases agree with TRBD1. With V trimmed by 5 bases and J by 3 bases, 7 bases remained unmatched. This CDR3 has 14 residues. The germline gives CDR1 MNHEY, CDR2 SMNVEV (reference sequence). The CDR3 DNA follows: TGTGCCAGCAGTACAAGACAGGGCTACTACGAGCAGTACTTC. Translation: CASSTRQGYYEQYF.

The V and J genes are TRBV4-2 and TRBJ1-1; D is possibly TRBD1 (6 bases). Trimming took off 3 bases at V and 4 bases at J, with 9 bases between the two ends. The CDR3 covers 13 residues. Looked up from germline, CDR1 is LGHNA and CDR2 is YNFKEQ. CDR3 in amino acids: CASSHRGGTEAFF. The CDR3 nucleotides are TGTGCCAGCAGCCACAGGGGCGGCACTGAAGCTTTCTTT.

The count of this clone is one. Written as DNA, the CDR3 is TGTGCCAGCAGTGGTGACAGAGAATATGGCTACACCTTC. Translated: CASSGDREYGYTF. The chain links TRBV2 to TRBJ1-2, with D perhaps matching TRBD1 (5 bases). Trimming removed 4 bases from V and 5 bases from J, with 11 bases in between. Per germline, CDR1 SNHLY and CDR2 FYNNEI. The CDR3 consists of 13 residues.

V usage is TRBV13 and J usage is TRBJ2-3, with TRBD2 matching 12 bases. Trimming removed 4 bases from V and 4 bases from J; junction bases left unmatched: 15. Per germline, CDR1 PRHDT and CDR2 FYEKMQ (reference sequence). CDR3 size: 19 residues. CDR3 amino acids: CASSSRDRGLAGIADTQYF. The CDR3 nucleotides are TGTGCCAGCAGCTCCCGGGACAGAGGACTAGCGGGAATTGCAGATACGCAGTATTTT.

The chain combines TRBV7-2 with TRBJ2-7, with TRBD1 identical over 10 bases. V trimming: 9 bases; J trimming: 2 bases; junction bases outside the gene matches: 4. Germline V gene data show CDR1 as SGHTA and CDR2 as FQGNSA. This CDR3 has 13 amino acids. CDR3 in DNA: TGTGCCAGTATGGGGACAGGGGCCTACGAGCAGTACTTC. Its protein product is CASMGTGAYEQYF.

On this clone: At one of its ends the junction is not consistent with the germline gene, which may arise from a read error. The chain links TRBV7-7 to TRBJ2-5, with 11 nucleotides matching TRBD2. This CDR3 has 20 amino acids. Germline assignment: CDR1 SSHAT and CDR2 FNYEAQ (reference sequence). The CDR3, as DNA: TGTGCTAGCAGCGCCATAAGAGGGACTAGCGGAATATACAGCCAAGAGACCCAGTACTTC. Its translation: CASSAIRGTSGIYSQETQYF.

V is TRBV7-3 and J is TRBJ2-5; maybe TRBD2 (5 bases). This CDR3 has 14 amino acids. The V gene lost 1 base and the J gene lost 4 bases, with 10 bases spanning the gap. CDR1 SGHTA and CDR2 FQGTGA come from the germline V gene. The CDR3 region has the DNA TGTGCCAGCAGCTTAAGTCGGGGTGTAGAGACCCAGTACTTC. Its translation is CASSLSRGVETQYF.

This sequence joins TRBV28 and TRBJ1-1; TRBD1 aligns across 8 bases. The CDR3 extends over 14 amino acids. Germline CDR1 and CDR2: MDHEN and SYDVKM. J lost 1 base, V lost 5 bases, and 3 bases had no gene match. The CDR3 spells CASSQGAGNTEAFF. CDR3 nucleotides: TGTGCCAGCAGTCAGGGGGCGGGGAACACTGAAGCTTTCTTT.

CDR3 in DNA: TGTGCCAGCAGCTCTACTAGCGGGGGGCTCTTAGAGCAGTTCTTC. This sequence encodes CASSSTSGGLLEQFF. The chain combines TRBV6-5 with TRBJ2-1; the match to TRBD2 covers 12 bases. The V gene end was trimmed by 6 bases and the J gene end by 10 bases; junction bases not matched to a gene: 10. Germline loops: CDR1 MNHEY, CDR2 SVGAGI. The CDR3 extends over 15 amino acids.

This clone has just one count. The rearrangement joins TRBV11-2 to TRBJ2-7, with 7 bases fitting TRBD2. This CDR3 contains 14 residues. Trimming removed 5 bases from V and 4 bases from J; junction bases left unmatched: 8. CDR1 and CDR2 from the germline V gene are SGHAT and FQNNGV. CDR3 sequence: CASSATAGQYEQYF. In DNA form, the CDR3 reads TGTGCCAGCAGCGCAACAGCGGGGCAGTACGAGCAGTACTTC.

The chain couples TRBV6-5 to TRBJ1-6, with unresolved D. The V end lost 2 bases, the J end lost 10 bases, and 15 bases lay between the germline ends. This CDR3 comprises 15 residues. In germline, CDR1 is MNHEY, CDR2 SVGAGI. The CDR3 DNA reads TGTGCCAGCAGTTACGCCGACCTAGAAAGCTCACCCCTCCACTTT. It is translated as CASSYADLESSPLHF.

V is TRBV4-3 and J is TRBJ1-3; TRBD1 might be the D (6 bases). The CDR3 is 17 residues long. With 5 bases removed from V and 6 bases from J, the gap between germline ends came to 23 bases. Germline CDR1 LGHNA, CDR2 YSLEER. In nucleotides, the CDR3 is TGCGCCAGCAGCAAAGGGTACAGGGTAGTGTTGGAAAACACCATATATTTT. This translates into CASSKGYRVVLENTIYF.

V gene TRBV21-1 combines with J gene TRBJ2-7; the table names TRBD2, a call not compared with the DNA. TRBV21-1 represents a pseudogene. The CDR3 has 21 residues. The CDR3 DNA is TGTGCCAGCAGCAAAGGGCGAGAACTAGCGGGAGGGACAAGACCCCACTACGAGCAGTACTTC. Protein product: CASSKGRELAGGTRPHYEQYF.

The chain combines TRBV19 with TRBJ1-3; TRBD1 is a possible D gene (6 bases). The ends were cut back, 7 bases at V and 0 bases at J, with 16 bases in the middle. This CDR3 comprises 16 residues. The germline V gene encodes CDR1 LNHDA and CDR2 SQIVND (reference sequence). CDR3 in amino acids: CASKGQGRHSGNTIYF. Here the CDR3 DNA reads TGTGCCAGTAAGGGTCAGGGGCGCCACTCTGGAAACACCATATATTTT. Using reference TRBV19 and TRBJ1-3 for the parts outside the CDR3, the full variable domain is DGGITQSPKYLFRKEGQNVTLSCEQNLNHDAMYWYRQDPGQGLRLIYYSQIVNDFQKGDIAEGYSVSREKKESFPLTVTSAQKNPTAFYLCASKGQGRHSGNTIYFGEGSWLTVV.

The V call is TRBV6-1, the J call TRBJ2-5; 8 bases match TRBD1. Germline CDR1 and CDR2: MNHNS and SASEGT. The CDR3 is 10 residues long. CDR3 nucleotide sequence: TGTGGGACAGGGAGAGAGACCCAGTACTTC. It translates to CGTGRETQYF.